Sequencing of this T cell receptor beta chain was carried out in a study of blood T cells in healthy people across ages. Trimming took 3 bases from V and 10 from J; bases not matched to a gene: 8. The CDR3 length is 14 residues. Germline-derived CDR1 and CDR2 are SGHDT and YYEEEE. A second 7 to 11 cycle PCR used barcoded and J-beta primers. All cDNA molecules were each tagged by a template-switch adaptor with 12 random nucleotides. TCRdb independently ran MiXCR on the 5' RACE reads; one entry per CDR3 protein. The sample consists of around 1,000,000 distinct CDR3 sequences, more than 30% of them appearing once. This clonotype turned up a few times.

V usage is TRBV5-6 and J usage is TRBJ2-1, with 9 bases identical to TRBD1. The sample comprised blood. This TCR was recovered from a man younger than 35 in good health. CDR3 amino acids: CASSSQGARIEQFF. DNA for the CDR3: TGTGCCAGCAGCTCACAGGGGGCGCGAATCGAGCAGTTCTTC.